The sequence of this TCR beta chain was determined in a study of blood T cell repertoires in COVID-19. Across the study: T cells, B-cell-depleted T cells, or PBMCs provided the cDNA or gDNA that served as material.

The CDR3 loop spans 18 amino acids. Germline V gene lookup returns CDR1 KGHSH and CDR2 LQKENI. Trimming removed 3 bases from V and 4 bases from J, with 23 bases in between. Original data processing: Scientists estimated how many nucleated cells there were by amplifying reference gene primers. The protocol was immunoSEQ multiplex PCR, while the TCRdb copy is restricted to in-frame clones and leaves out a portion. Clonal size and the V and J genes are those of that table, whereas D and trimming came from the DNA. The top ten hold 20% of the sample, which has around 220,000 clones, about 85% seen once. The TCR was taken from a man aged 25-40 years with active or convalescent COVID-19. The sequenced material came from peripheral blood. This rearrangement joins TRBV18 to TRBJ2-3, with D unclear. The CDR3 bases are TGTGCCAGCTCACCCTACATAAAGACCCGAAGGAGTGCAGATACGCAGTATTTT. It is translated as CASSPYIKTRRSADTQYF.